The 7 T cell receptor beta chains below all came from one sample that was sequenced in a study of blood T cell repertoires in COVID-19. Method: immunoSEQ multiplex PCR; TCRdb's copy keeps in-frame clones and lacks some. The table has fewer than 250,000 clones, roughly 80% seen once. Sequenced: peripheral blood. Source of these receptors: a woman between 50 and 59 years old with acute or convalescent COVID-19.

This clone was observed a few times. Here the CDR3 DNA reads TGTGCCAGCAGCTTGGGACTAGCGGGAGTCGGGGACATTCAGTACTTC. Amino acid sequence: CASSLGLAGVGDIQYF. The chain recombines TRBV7-2 with TRBJ2-4, with TRBD2 matching 14 bases. This CDR3 spans 16 amino acids. The germline CDR1 and CDR2 sequences are SGHTA and FQGNSA. With 3 bases clipped from V and 8 bases from J, the junction kept 6 bases outside the gene matches.

This rearrangement joins TRBV29-1 to TRBJ1-4; TRBD1 might be the D (5 bases). The V gene's germline CDR1 is SQVTM and CDR2 ANQGSEA. The CDR3 sequence is 13 residues long. The V end lost 4 bases, the J end lost 7 bases, and 13 bases lay between the germline ends. CDR3 bases: TGCAGCGTTGTCCGGCAGGGAACTGAAAAACTGTTTTTT. Protein product: CSVVRQGTEKLFF.

V gene TRBV4-1 combines with J gene TRBJ2-1; 7 nucleotides align to TRBD1. V lost 0 bases and J lost 6; bases outside the gene matches: 8. Germline V gene lookup returns CDR1 MGHRA and CDR2 YSYEKL. This CDR3 is 16 amino acids long. The CDR3 spells CASSQDGTVWVNEQFF. The DNA of the CDR3 is TGCGCCAGCAGCCAAGATGGGACAGTCTGGGTCAATGAGCAGTTCTTC.

The chain joins TRBV5-8 to TRBJ2-1; D possibly corresponds to TRBD2 (5 bases). The CDR3 consists of 11 residues. Germline V lookup: CDR1 SGHTS, CDR2 YDEGEE. V shed 0 bases and J shed 11 bases, with 6 bases lying between them. CDR3 sequence: CASSLAGKQFF. Here the CDR3 DNA reads TGTGCCAGCAGCTTGGCGGGGAAGCAGTTCTTC.

J is TRBJ1-1 and V is TRBV2; TRBD1 might be the D (6 bases). Germline V gene sequence: CDR1 SNHLY, CDR2 FYNNEI. V was pared by 6 bases and J by 1 base, with 9 bases between. CDR3 length: 13 amino acids. The CDR3 region is CASRMTGNTEAFF. Here the CDR3 DNA reads TGTGCCAGCAGGATGACAGGGAACACTGAAGCTTTCTTT.

The chain links TRBV5-4 to TRBJ2-2, with 9 bases aligning to TRBD2. This CDR3 contains 16 residues. The V gene end was trimmed by 4 bases and the J gene end by 1 base; junction bases not matched to a gene: 5. Germline CDR1 SGHNT, CDR2 YYREEE (reference sequence). Here the CDR3 reads CASSPGAGGNTGELFF. As DNA, the CDR3 is TGTGCCAGCAGCCCTGGAGCGGGGGGGAACACCGGGGAGCTGTTTTTT.

V is TRBV7-2 and J is TRBJ1-2; the match to TRBD1 covers 8 bases. This CDR3 has 12 amino acids. Germline V gene sequence: CDR1 SGHTA, CDR2 FQGNSA. Unmatched junction bases numbered 7, after V lost 5 bases and J lost 11 bases. The CDR3 DNA is TGTGCCAGCAGCCGGGGACAGGAGATATACACCTTC. Its translation: CASSRGQEIYTF.